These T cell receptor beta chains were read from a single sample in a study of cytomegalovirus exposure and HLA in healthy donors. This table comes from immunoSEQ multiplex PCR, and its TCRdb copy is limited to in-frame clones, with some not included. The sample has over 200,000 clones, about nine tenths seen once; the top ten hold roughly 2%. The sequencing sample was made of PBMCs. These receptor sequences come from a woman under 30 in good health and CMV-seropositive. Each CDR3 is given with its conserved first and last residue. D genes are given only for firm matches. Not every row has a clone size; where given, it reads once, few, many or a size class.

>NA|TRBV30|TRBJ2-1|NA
TGTGCCTGGACGGCCTTAGAGAGGTCGCGAAGGTTCTTC
CAWTALERSRRFF
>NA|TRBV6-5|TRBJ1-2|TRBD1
TGTGCCAGCAGTCGGACAGGGGGAAACTATGGCTACACCTTC
CASSRTGGNYGYTF
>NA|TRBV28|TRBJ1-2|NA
TGTGCCAGCAGTACCCCGGGACAAATCAACTATGGCTACACCTTC
CASSTPGQINYGYTF
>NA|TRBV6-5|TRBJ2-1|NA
TGTGCCGCCTGCAGGTCCTACAATGAGCAGTTCTTC
CAACRSYNEQFF
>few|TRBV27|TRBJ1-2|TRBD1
TGTGCCAGCAGTATGTCGAACAGGGGCGGTGGCTACACCTTC
CASSMSNRGGGYTF
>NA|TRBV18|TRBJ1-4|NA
TGTGCCAGCTCACCAGGGGCGGATGAAAAACTGTTTTTT
CASSPGADEKLFF
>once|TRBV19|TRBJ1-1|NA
TGTGCCAGTACTAAGCTGGGACAGAACACTGAAGCTTTCTTT
CASTKLGQNTEAFF
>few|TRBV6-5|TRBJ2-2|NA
TGTGCCAGCAGAACCGACATAGGGGAGCTGTTTTTT
CASRTDIGELFF
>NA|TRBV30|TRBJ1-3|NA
TGTGCCTGGAGTGTACCCAACAAGATCCGCTCTGGAAACACCATATATTTT
CAWSVPNKIRSGNTIYF
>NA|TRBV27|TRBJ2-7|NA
TGTGCCAGCACCCCCGGAACAGGGAGCTACGAGCAGTACTTC
CASTPGTGSYEQYF
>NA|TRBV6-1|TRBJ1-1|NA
TGTGCCAGCACTTTCGGGGGGCACACTGAAGCTTTCTTT
CASTFGGHTEAFF
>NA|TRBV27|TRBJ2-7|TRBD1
TGTGCCAGCAGTTTCCCACAGGGGGAGCCCTACGAGCAGTACTTC
CASSFPQGEPYEQYF
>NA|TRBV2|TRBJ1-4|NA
TGTGCCAGCAGGGGGGAGGATGAAAAACTGTTTTTT
CASRGEDEKLFF
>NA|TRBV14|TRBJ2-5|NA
TGTGCCAGCAGCCATCTTGAGACCCAGTACTTC
CASSHLETQYF
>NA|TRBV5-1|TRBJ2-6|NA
TGCGCCAGCAGCCGGGGGGCGGGTGGGGCCAACGTCCTGACTTTC
CASSRGAGGANVLTF
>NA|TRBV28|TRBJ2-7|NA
TGTGCCAGCAGTTTATGGAAGGGGGACAACTCCTACGAGCAGTACTTC
CASSLWKGDNSYEQYF
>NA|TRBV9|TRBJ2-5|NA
TGTGCCAGCAGTGTCCTAGATGGCCAAGAGACCCAGTACTTC
CASSVLDGQETQYF
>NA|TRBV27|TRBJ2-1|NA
TGTGCCAGCAGTTTAACGGGTCTAAACAATGAGCAGTTCTTC
CASSLTGLNNEQFF
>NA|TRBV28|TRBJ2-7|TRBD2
TGTGCCAGCAGTTTAAGACTAGCGGGAGGTAGGGAGCAGTACTTC
CASSLRLAGGREQYF
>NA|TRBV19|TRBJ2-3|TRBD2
TGTGCCAGTAGGGGTCGGGGCAGGGAGGGTACAGATACGCAGTATTTT
CASRGRGREGTDTQYF
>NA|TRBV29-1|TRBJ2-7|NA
TGCAGCGTTGAAGACTTCGGGAACTGGGGCTACGAGCAGTACTTC
CSVEDFGNWGYEQYF
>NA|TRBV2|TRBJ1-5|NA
TGTGCCAGCAGCCCTACAGGTGGGATTTATAGCAATCAGCCCCAGCATTTT
CASSPTGGIYSNQPQHF
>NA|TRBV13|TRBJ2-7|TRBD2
TGTGCCAGCAGCTTAGGCGGCCTAGCGGCCTCCTACGAGCAGTACTTC
CASSLGGLAASYEQYF
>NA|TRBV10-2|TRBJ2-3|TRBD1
TGCGCCAGCGCAACCGGGACAGGGAAGTTTAGCACAGATACGCAGTATTTT
CASATGTGKFSTDTQYF
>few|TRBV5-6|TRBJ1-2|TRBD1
TGTGCCAGCAGCTTGACAGGGGAAGGGTATGGCTACACCTTC
CASSLTGEGYGYTF
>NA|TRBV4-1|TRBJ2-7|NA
TGCGCCAGCAGCCAAGCTCCCGCCGCCAGGGTTGACTACGAGCAGTACTTC
CASSQAPAARVDYEQYF
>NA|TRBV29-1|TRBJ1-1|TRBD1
TGCAGCGGTTCGTCGACAGGGCACACTGAAGCTTTCTTT
CSGSSTGHTEAFF
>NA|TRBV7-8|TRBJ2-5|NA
TGTGCCAGCAGCTTAGGACTAGGGCGGTATAAGACCCAGTACTTC
CASSLGLGRYKTQYF
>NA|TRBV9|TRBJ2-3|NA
TGTGCCAGCAGCGTAACAGGTGCAGATACGCAGTATTTT
CASSVTGADTQYF
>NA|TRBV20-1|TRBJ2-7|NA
TGCAGTGCTAGGTTCGGTTACGAGCAGTACTTC
CSARFGYEQYF
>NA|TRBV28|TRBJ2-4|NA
TGTGCCAGCGGAGTTTATAGTGACATTCAGTACTTC
CASGVYSDIQYF
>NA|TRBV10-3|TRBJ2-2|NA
TGTGCCATCGGAGGACTGTTCAACACCGGGGAGCTGTTTTTT
CAIGGLFNTGELFF
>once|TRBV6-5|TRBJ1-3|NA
TGTGCCAGCAGTTACTCGACGGGGTCTGGAAACACCATATATTTT
CASSYSTGSGNTIYF
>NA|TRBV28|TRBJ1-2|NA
TGTGCCAGCAGTTTAGGGGGGGCCCATGGCTACACCTTC
CASSLGGAHGYTF
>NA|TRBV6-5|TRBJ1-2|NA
TGTGCCAGCAGTTTGAGCAGGGATACCTATGGCTACACCTTC
CASSLSRDTYGYTF
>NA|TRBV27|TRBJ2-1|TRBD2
TGTGCCAGCAGGGGGGGACTATCGATCTACAATGAGCAGTTCTTC
CASRGGLSIYNEQFF
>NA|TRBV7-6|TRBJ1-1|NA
TGTGCCAGCAGCTTGTTCCAGGGCGAGACTGAAGCTTTCTTT
CASSLFQGETEAFF
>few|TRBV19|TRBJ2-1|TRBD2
TGTGCCAGTAGCCAGCAAGGACTAGCGGGAGTCGACTCCTACAATGAGCAGTTCTTC
CASSQQGLAGVDSYNEQFF
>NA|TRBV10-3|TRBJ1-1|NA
TGTGCCATCAGTGAGTCCAGGGTCCGAATGAACACTGAAGCTTTCTTT
CAISESRVRMNTEAFF
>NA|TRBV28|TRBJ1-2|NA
TGTGCCAGCAGTTTTCGGCGGCGGGAAGCGGACACCTTC
CASSFRRREADTF
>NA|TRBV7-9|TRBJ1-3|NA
TGTGCCAGCAGCCCGATATGGAAGGGGTTCTCTGGAAACACCATATATTTT
CASSPIWKGFSGNTIYF
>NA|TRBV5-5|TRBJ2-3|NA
TGTGCCAGCAGCGCCGTAGGCACAGATACGCAGTATTTT
CASSAVGTDTQYF
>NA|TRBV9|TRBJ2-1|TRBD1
TGTGCCAGCAGCGGGTGGGACAGGGGGTTAAGCTCCTACAATGAGCAGTTCTTC
CASSGWDRGLSSYNEQFF
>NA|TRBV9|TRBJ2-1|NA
TGTGCCAGCAGCGTAGCTGAGGTGAACAATGAGCAGTTCTTC
CASSVAEVNNEQFF
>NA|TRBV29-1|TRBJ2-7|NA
TGCAGCGTTGAAAGCCCCAAGGCGACAGACTCAAGCTATACCTACGAGCAGTACTTC
CSVESPKATDSSYTYEQYF
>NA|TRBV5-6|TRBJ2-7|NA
TGTGCCAGCAGCTTGAGGGACAACTCCTACGAGCAGTACTTC
CASSLRDNSYEQYF
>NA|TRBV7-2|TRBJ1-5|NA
TGTGCCAGCAGCTTAGGAGGGTTTGGTCAGCCCCAGCATTTT
CASSLGGFGQPQHF
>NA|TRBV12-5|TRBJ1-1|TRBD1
TGTGCTAGTGGTGATCCGGGACAGGGAGGTTCGGGAACTGAAGCTTTCTTT
CASGDPGQGGSGTEAFF
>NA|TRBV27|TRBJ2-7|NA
TGTGCCAGCAGTCCCGGACAGTGGCGCGCCTACGAGCAGTACTTC
CASSPGQWRAYEQYF
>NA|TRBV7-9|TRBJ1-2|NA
TGTGCCAGCAGCTCATCCACAGGGTATGGCTACACCTTC
CASSSSTGYGYTF
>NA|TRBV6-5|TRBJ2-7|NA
TGTGCCAGCAGTAGGACAGAAGACTACGAGCAGTACTTC
CASSRTEDYEQYF
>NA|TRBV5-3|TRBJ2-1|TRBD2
TGTGCCAGAAGCTTGTCTCCGCCCCTCGGACTAGCGGGCTACAATGAGCAGTTCTTC
CARSLSPPLGLAGYNEQFF
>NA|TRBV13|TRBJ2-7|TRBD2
TGTGCCAGCAGCTCCGGACTAGCGGGAGTAGGGGAGCAGTACTTC
CASSSGLAGVGEQYF